The 23 T cell receptor beta chains given below trace back to one sample, sequenced in a study of radiotherapy plus CTLA-4 blockade in lung cancer. Generated by immunoSEQ multiplex PCR, the TCRdb table keeps only in-frame clones and is missing some. Found here are approximately 94,000 clones, 80% to 85% of them singletons; the top ten hold roughly 26%. The source was peripheral blood, collected from a patient treated with radiotherapy plus ipilimumab. All receptors come from a human donor with non-small cell lung cancer that progressed on radiotherapy plus ipilimumab.

This sequence joins TRBV5-8 and TRBJ2-1, with 14 bases that match TRBD2. Germline V gene data show CDR1 as SGHTS and CDR2 as YDEGEE. The CDR3 is made up of 18 amino acids. The V segment lost 5 bases and the J segment 6 bases; nucleotides outside the gene matches: 13. The DNA for the CDR3 is TGTGCCAGCAGTTTGACTAGCGGGAGGGTATTTGGCCCCAATGAGCAGTTCTTC. It specifies CASSLTSGRVFGPNEQFF.

Only one count was recorded for this clone. This sequence joins TRBV10-1 and TRBJ2-3, with TRBD1 as a possible D gene (5 bases). This CDR3 spans 15 amino acids. Germline CDR1 reads WNHNN; CDR2 reads SYGVQD (reference sequence). V dropped 5 bases and J dropped 0 bases, with 12 bases sitting between them. The CDR3 region is CASSPKGSSTDTQYF. The DNA of the CDR3 is TGCGCCAGCAGTCCGAAGGGGTCTAGCACAGATACGCAGTATTTT.

This chain links TRBV16 with TRBJ2-1; D gene uncertain. The CDR3 has 11 residues. Deletions cut 4 bases from V and 7 bases from J, with 5 bases between. CDR1 KGHSY and CDR2 FQNENV come from the germline V gene. Here the CDR3 reads CASSPRNEQFF. In DNA form, the CDR3 reads TGTGCCAGCAGCCCCCGAAATGAGCAGTTCTTC.

The V gene is TRBV9, the J gene TRBJ2-4; D gene ambiguous. Germline CDR1 SGDLS, CDR2 YYNGEE. With 3 bases removed from V and 9 bases from J, the gap between germline ends came to 10 bases. The CDR3 has 12 amino acids. This chain's CDR3 is CASSGDLSIQYF. CDR3 nucleotides: TGTGCCAGCAGCGGGGATCTAAGCATTCAGTACTTC.

The gene calls are TRBV5-1 and TRBJ2-1; 10 nucleotides match TRBD2. V gave up 4 bases and J gave up 8 bases; unmatched junction bases: 12. The germline V gene has CDR1 SGHRS and CDR2 YFSETQ. The CDR3 contains 16 residues. Written as DNA, the CDR3 is TGCGCCAGCAGCGATCAAAGAGCGGGAGGGGGTGATGAGCAGTTCTTC. Translating gives CASSDQRAGGGDEQFF. Looking up the rest from reference TRBV5-1 and TRBJ2-1 gives the full variable domain: KAGVTQTPRYLIKTRGQQVTLSCSPISGHRSVSWYQQTPGQGLQFLFEYFSETQRNKGNFPGRFSGRQFSNSRSEMNVSTLELGDSALYLCASSDQRAGGGDEQFFGPGTRLTVL.

The chain uses TRBV5-1 and TRBJ1-2, with 11 bases lining up with TRBD1. Looked up from germline, CDR1 is SGHRS and CDR2 is YFSETQ. V gave up 0 bases and J gave up 2 bases; unmatched junction bases: 3. The CDR3 covers 16 residues. CDR3 region: CASSLGTGGANYGYTF. DNA for the CDR3: TGCGCCAGCAGCTTGGGGACAGGGGGCGCCAACTATGGCTACACCTTC.

The V and J genes are TRBV2 and TRBJ2-1; 12 bases map to TRBD2. There are 19 residues in the CDR3. Trimming at V came to 0 bases and at J to 6 bases, leaving 12 bases not matched to a gene. Germline V gives CDR1 SNHLY, CDR2 FYNNEI. The CDR3: CASSEAAGTSGRPVNEQFF. Written as DNA, the CDR3 is TGTGCCAGCAGTGAAGCTGCGGGAACTAGCGGGAGGCCGGTCAATGAGCAGTTCTTC.

V and J are TRBV5-6 and TRBJ2-7; D may be TRBD1 (6 bases). Trimming removed 4 bases from V and 3 bases from J, with 11 bases in between. CDR1 is SGHDT and CDR2 is YYEEEE in the germline V gene. This CDR3 has 13 amino acids. CDR3 bases: TGTGCCAGCAGCCCCGGGACAATCTACGAGCAGTACTTC. Protein sequence: CASSPGTIYEQYF.

This chain connects TRBV29-1 to TRBJ2-7; perhaps TRBD2 as D (6 bases). Germline CDR1 SQVTM, CDR2 ANQGSEA. The CDR3 spans 13 residues. Trimming removed 7 bases at V and 5 bases at J, with 18 bases between. The CDR3 spells CSALGGRGNEQYF. Here the CDR3 DNA reads TGCAGCGCCCTCGGGGGTAGAGGGAACGAGCAGTACTTC.

The V call is TRBV15, the J call TRBJ2-5; a possible D gene is TRBD1 (5 bases). The CDR3 runs to 15 residues. Between the trimmed V and J ends, which lost 5 bases and 3 bases, there was a span of 16 bases. The germline V gene encodes CDR1 LNHNV and CDR2 YYDKDF (reference sequence). The CDR3 DNA is TGTGCCACCAGCCCATCAAGGACGGACAAAGAGACCCAGTACTTC. It translates to CATSPSRTDKETQYF.

The V call is TRBV5-1, the J call TRBJ2-5; a possible D gene is TRBD2 (6 bases). The length of the CDR3 is 13 residues. Trimming took off 4 bases at V and 4 bases at J, with 11 bases between the two ends. Germline assignment: CDR1 SGHRS and CDR2 YFSETQ. DNA for the CDR3: TGCGCCAGCAGCGCGGGGCTATCAGAGACCCAGTACTTC. Amino acids: CASSAGLSETQYF.

The chain combines TRBV7-3 with TRBJ2-3; D is perhaps TRBD2 (5 bases). Germline V lookup: CDR1 SGHTA, CDR2 FQGTGA. This CDR3 region has 13 residues. The V and J ends lost 9 bases and 2 bases respectively, with 12 bases between them. CDR3 in DNA: TGTGCCAGTGGACTCGAACACACAGATACGCAGTATTTT. It translates to CASGLEHTDTQYF.

The V gene is TRBV14, the J gene TRBJ2-7; 10 nucleotides line up with TRBD1. Germline V gene data show CDR1 as SGHDN and CDR2 as FVKESK. This CDR3 has 16 amino acids. J gave up 4 bases and V 1 base, and 7 bases lay outside the gene matches. CDR3 in amino acids: CASSQGGTGATYEQYF. CDR3 nucleotides: TGTGCCAGCAGCCAAGGGGGGACAGGGGCTACTTACGAGCAGTACTTC. The full variable domain, with the rest looked up from reference TRBV14 and TRBJ2-7, is EAGVTQFPSHSVIEKGQTVTLRCDPISGHDNLYWYRRVMGKEIKFLLHFVKESKQDESGMPNNRFLAERTGGTYSTLKVQPAELEDSGVYFCASSQGGTGATYEQYFGPGTRLTVT.

Only a few counts were recorded for this clone. The chain joins TRBV6-1 to TRBJ2-7; D is perhaps TRBD1 or TRBD2 (5 bases each). Trimming removed 10 bases from V and 7 bases from J, with 23 bases in between. There are 14 residues in the CDR3. CDR1 MNHNS and CDR2 SASEGT come from the germline V gene. Written as DNA, the CDR3 is TGTGCCACCCTCAAAGGGGTAGGACTCCGGGAGCAGTACTTC. Protein product: CATLKGVGLREQYF.

The chain combines TRBV11-2 with TRBJ1-5; tentatively, D is TRBD1 (6 bases). The CDR3 totals 15 residues. Germline V gene lookup returns CDR1 SGHAT and CDR2 FQNNGV. V lost 5 bases to trimming and J lost 3 bases, with 14 bases between them. CDR3 bases: TGTGCCAGCAGCGGGTGGGGGGCCGTCAATCAGCCCCAGCATTTT. Its translation is CASSGWGAVNQPQHF.

This clone was observed a few times. The rearrangement uses TRBV10-2 and TRBJ1-5; D is undetermined. With 7 bases removed from V and 5 bases from J, the gap between germline ends came to 12 bases. Germline lookup yields CDR1 WSHSY and CDR2 SAAADI. CDR3 size: 13 residues. The CDR3 DNA sequence: TGCGCCAGCAATTGGGCCGAAGATCAGCCCCAGCATTTT. It yields the protein CASNWAEDQPQHF.

The J gene is TRBJ1-4, the V gene TRBV19, with 8 bases fitting TRBD1. Trimming removed 7 bases from V and 0 bases from J; junction bases left unmatched: 1. This CDR3 contains 14 residues. The germline gives CDR1 LNHDA, CDR2 SQIVND (reference sequence). CDR3: CASTQGATNEKLFF. The CDR3 nucleotides are TGTGCCAGTACACAGGGGGCAACTAATGAAAAACTGTTTTTT.

This sequence joins TRBV28 and TRBJ2-7; 9 positions agree with TRBD2. Trimming removed 4 bases from V and 2 bases from J; junction bases left unmatched: 6. Germline lookup yields CDR1 MDHEN and CDR2 SYDVKM. The CDR3 loop spans 15 amino acids. The CDR3 protein is CASSSGVAGAYEQYF. The CDR3 DNA reads TGTGCCAGCAGTTCCGGGGTAGCGGGAGCCTACGAGCAGTACTTC.

CDR3: CASRGAGGIQPQHF. The CDR3 DNA reads TGTGCCAGTAGAGGGGCAGGGGGCATTCAGCCCCAGCATTTT. The gene calls are TRBV19 and TRBJ1-5, with 8 bases aligning to TRBD1. CDR1 and CDR2 from the germline V gene are LNHDA and SQIVND (reference sequence). The CDR3 has 14 residues. V trimming: 6 bases; J trimming: 6 bases; junction bases outside the gene matches: 7.

The chain recombines TRBV18 with TRBJ2-1; TRBD2 matches 13 bases. The CDR3 is 16 residues long. The V gene end was trimmed by 2 bases and the J gene end by 5 bases; junction bases not matched to a gene: 3. Per the germline V gene, CDR1 is KGHSH and CDR2 is LQKENI. For the CDR3, the DNA is TGTGCCAGCTCACCAAGGACTAGCGGGAGTCACAATGAGCAGTTCTTC. Translating it yields CASSPRTSGSHNEQFF.

V gene TRBV5-4 combines with J gene TRBJ2-1; D call uncertain. Per the germline V gene, CDR1 is SGHNT and CDR2 is YYREEE (reference sequence). This CDR3 comprises 15 residues. Between the trimmed V and J ends, which lost 6 bases and 0 bases, there was a span of 13 bases. Here the CDR3 reads CASTRSDRSYNEQFF. CDR3 coding DNA: TGTGCCAGCACACGGTCTGATCGCTCCTACAATGAGCAGTTCTTC.

The chain is built from TRBV19 and TRBJ2-1; 8 bases agree with TRBD2. The CDR3 covers 15 residues. Germline assignment: CDR1 LNHDA and CDR2 SQIVND (reference sequence). Trimming at V came to 5 bases and at J to 0 bases, leaving 3 bases not matched to a gene. CDR3: CASSSTSGSYNEQFF. Written as DNA, the CDR3 is TGTGCCAGTAGTTCTACTAGCGGCTCCTACAATGAGCAGTTCTTC.

This sequence joins TRBV5-1 and TRBJ2-1; tentative D call: TRBD1 (6 bases). V was trimmed by 4 bases and J by 7 bases, leaving 21 bases between them. CDR3 length: 16 amino acids. Germline V gene lookup returns CDR1 SGHRS and CDR2 YFSETQ. The CDR3 region has the DNA TGCGCCAGCAGCCTCGGCACCTTAAAAAGGGGGAATGAGCAGTTCTTC. Its protein product is CASSLGTLKRGNEQFF. The variable domain in full, completed from reference TRBV5-1 and TRBJ2-1, reads KAGVTQTPRYLIKTRGQQVTLSCSPISGHRSVSWYQQTPGQGLQFLFEYFSETQRNKGNFPGRFSGRQFSNSRSEMNVSTLELGDSALYLCASSLGTLKRGNEQFFGPGTRLTVL.